The 6 T cell receptor beta chains below were found in one sample sequenced in a study of technical replicates of blood from several donors. Only in-frame clones appear in the TCRdb table, and some are missing; sequencing was by immunoSEQ multiplex PCR. Of more than 65,000 clones listed, around nine tenths are singletons. The sample comprised T cells isolated from PBMCs. The receptors come from a human donor in good health.

This clone showed up just once. This chain links TRBV6-5 with TRBJ1-5, with D unresolved. The germline CDR1 and CDR2 sequences are MNHEY and SVGAGI. Trimming left V 2 bases short and J 7 bases short, with 12 bases between. This CDR3 is 14 amino acids long. CDR3 region: CASSYVDGGQPQHF. For the CDR3, the DNA is TGTGCCAGCAGTTACGTTGATGGAGGGCAGCCCCAGCATTTT.

The chain has TRBV7-9 and TRBJ1-1, with a possible D match to TRBD1 (6 bases). V lost 1 base to trimming and J lost 0 bases, with 12 bases between them. The CDR3 is 16 residues long. CDR1 is SEHNR and CDR2 is FQNEAQ in the germline V gene (reference sequence). The CDR3 region is CASSLGGQWVNTEAFF. In DNA form, the CDR3 reads TGTGCCAGCAGCTTAGGAGGACAGTGGGTGAACACTGAAGCTTTCTTT.

This clone was counted only a few times. J is TRBJ1-1 and V is TRBV7-9; 8 bases are a match to TRBD1. V was pared by 6 bases and J by 10 bases, with 7 bases of the junction left unmatched. Germline values: CDR1 SEHNR, CDR2 FQNEAQ (reference sequence). The CDR3 is 12 residues long. The CDR3 DNA is TGTGCCAGCAGGGCAGGGGGCCCTGGAGCTTTCTTT. This sequence encodes CASRAGGPGAFF.

The J gene is TRBJ2-7, the V gene TRBV4-1; the match to TRBD2 covers 8 bases. Germline CDR1 reads MGHRA; CDR2 reads YSYEKL. V was clipped by 3 bases and J by 0 bases; unmatched bases: 4. This CDR3 is built from 15 residues. The CDR3 is CASSQGRGVSYEQYF. The CDR3, as DNA: TGCGCCAGCAGCCAGGGGCGGGGGGTCTCCTACGAGCAGTACTTC.

The chain couples TRBV9 to TRBJ1-2, with TRBD1 identical over 8 bases. Unmatched junction bases numbered 5, after V lost 3 bases and J lost 4 bases. The V gene's germline CDR1 is SGDLS and CDR2 YYNGEE. CDR3 length: 14 amino acids. This CDR3 is CASSAGTGLYGYTF. In DNA, the CDR3 is TGTGCCAGCAGCGCGGGGACAGGTCTCTATGGCTACACCTTC.

The chain employs TRBV5-4 and TRBJ2-5; 9 nucleotides agree with TRBD2. Trimming at V came to 0 bases and at J to 1 base, leaving 10 bases not matched to a gene. CDR1 and CDR2 (germline): SGHNT, YYREEE (reference sequence). The length of the CDR3 is 18 residues. CDR3 in DNA: TGTGCCAGCAGCTTGGAGGAGTTAGCGGGAGTTCGCCAAGAGACCCAGTACTTC. Amino acids: CASSLEELAGVRQETQYF.